Following are 9 T cell receptor beta chains from one sample sequenced in a study of cytomegalovirus exposure and HLA in healthy donors. The PCR ran on 60 Vbeta and 13 Jbeta primers. Repertoires were generated with immunoSEQ multiplex PCR, while TCRdb's copy carries only in-frame clones and drops some. The repertoire holds approximately 130,000 clones, with about 76% as singletons. The sequenced sample was PBMCs. The receptor set was obtained from a woman aged 40 to 50 in good health and CMV-seronegative.

The V call is TRBV5-1, the J call TRBJ1-1; the match to TRBD1 covers 7 bases. Germline CDR1 and CDR2: SGHRS and YFSETQ. There are 14 residues in the CDR3. The V segment lost 0 bases and the J segment 4 bases; nucleotides outside the gene matches: 3. The CDR3 reads CASSLVDRATEAFF. The CDR3 nucleotides are TGCGCCAGCAGCTTGGTCGACAGGGCCACTGAAGCTTTCTTT.

The V and J genes are TRBV10-1 and TRBJ1-2; 10 nucleotides agree with TRBD1. Unmatched junction bases numbered 5, after V lost 6 bases and J lost 7 bases. Germline lookup yields CDR1 WNHNN and CDR2 SYGVQD (reference sequence). The length of the CDR3 is 13 residues. The CDR3 DNA sequence: TGCGCCAGCAGCTCCGACAGGGGGCTTGGCTACACCTTC. It specifies CASSSDRGLGYTF.

CDR3 nucleotide sequence: TGTGCCAGCAGCTTGGGGGACAGGGACTGGAACTACGAGCAGTACTTC. Amino acids: CASSLGDRDWNYEQYF. The V gene is TRBV5-4, the J gene TRBJ2-7, with TRBD1 matching 9 bases. Germline V gene data show CDR1 as SGHNT and CDR2 as YYREEE (reference sequence). V was pared by 0 bases and J by 3 bases, with 7 bases of the junction left unmatched. CDR3 length equals 16 residues. The full variable domain, completed using reference TRBV5-4 and TRBJ2-7, is ETGVTQSPTHLIKTRGQQVTLRCSSQSGHNTVSWYQQALGQGPQFIFQYYREEENGRGNFPPRFSGLQFPNYSSELNVNALELDDSALYLCASSLGDRDWNYEQYFGPGTRLTVT.

Of note for this clone: A much bigger clone sits one base away, suggesting this may be a read error. J is TRBJ2-5 and V is TRBV5-6; D not resolved. The J call may be wrong; the DNA end is better matched by TRBJ2-7. Germline CDR1 reads SGHDT; CDR2 reads YYEEEE. The CDR3 has 14 amino acids. CDR3 protein: CASSLIAGSYEQYF. DNA for the CDR3: TGTGCCAGCAGCTTAATAGCTGGGTCCTACGAGCAGTACTTC.

This clone has more than one count but fewer than ten. The chain uses TRBV4-3 and TRBJ2-7, with unresolved D. Trimming stripped 0 bases from V and 3 bases from J, with 9 bases between. The CDR3 extends over 14 amino acids. The germline V gene has CDR1 LGHNA and CDR2 YSLEER. The CDR3 loop is CASSQETRGYEQYF. In DNA, the CDR3 is TGCGCCAGCAGCCAAGAAACACGAGGCTACGAGCAGTACTTC.

The chain couples TRBV9 to TRBJ1-4; D is undetermined. Germline V gives CDR1 SGDLS, CDR2 YYNGEE. Trimming cost V 3 bases and J 0 bases, with 6 bases left between them. CDR3 length equals 14 residues. CDR3 in amino acids: CASSDRATNEKLFF. DNA of the CDR3: TGTGCCAGCAGCGACCGAGCAACTAATGAAAAACTGTTTTTT. Full variable domain (remainder filled in from reference TRBV9 and TRBJ1-4): DSGVTQTPKHLITATGQRVTLRCSPRSGDLSVYWYQQSLDQGLQFLIQYYNGEERAKGNILERFSAQQFPDLHSELNLSSLELGDSALYFCASSDRATNEKLFFGSGTQLSVL.

This clone has a handful of counts. This rearrangement joins TRBV19 to TRBJ2-1; 8 bases agree with TRBD1. Germline V gene sequence: CDR1 LNHDA, CDR2 SQIVND (reference sequence). The CDR3 extends over 13 amino acids. The ends lost 5 bases at V and 6 bases at J; junction bases unmatched: 3. CDR3 sequence (DNA): TGTGCCAGTAGTTTCGGACAGGGCAATGAGCAGTTCTTC. Translation: CASSFGQGNEQFF.

This clone occurred a few times. This chain uses TRBV11-3 with TRBJ2-3; a possible D gene is TRBD1 (6 bases). The CDR3 is made up of 14 amino acids. The V gene lost 5 bases and the J gene lost 3 bases, with 12 bases spanning the gap. Germline CDR1 reads SGHNT; CDR2 reads YENEEA. DNA of the CDR3: TGTGCCAGCAGCCCCCGGGACAATACAGATACGCAGTATTTT. Translation gives CASSPRDNTDTQYF.

The gene calls are TRBV9 and TRBJ1-2; no clear D gene. This CDR3 comprises 15 residues. CDR1 and CDR2 (germline): SGDLS, YYNGEE. Trimming pared 1 base from V and 0 bases from J, leaving 10 bases between. CDR3: CASSVFVDTNYGYTF. CDR3 DNA: TGTGCCAGCAGCGTATTTGTAGACACTAACTATGGCTACACCTTC.